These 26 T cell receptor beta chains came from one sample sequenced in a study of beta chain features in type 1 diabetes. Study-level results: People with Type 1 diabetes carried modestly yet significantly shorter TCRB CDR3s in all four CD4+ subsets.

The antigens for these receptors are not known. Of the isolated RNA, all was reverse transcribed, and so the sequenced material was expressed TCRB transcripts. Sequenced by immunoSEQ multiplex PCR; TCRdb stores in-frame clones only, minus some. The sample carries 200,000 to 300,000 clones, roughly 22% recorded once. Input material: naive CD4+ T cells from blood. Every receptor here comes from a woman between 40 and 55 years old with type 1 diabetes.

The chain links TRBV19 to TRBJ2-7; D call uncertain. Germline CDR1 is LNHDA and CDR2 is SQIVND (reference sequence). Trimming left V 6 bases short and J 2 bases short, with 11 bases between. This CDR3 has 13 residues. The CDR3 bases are TGTGCCAGTAGCCAGACGGAGCCCTACGAGCAGTACTTC. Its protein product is CASSQTEPYEQYF.

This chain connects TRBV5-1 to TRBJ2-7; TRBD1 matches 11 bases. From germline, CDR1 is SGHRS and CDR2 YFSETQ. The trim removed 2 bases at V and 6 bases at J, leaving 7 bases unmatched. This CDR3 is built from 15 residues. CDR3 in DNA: TGCGCCAGCAGCTTAAGATGGACAGGGGGCAGCGAGCAGTACTTC. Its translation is CASSLRWTGGSEQYF.

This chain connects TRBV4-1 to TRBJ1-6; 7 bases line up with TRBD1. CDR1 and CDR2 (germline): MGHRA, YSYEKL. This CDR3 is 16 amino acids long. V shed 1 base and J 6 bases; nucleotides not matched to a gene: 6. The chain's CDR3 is CASSQGGGAGNSPLHF. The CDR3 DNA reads TGCGCCAGCAGCCAAGGAGGGGGCGCAGGTAATTCACCCCTCCACTTT.

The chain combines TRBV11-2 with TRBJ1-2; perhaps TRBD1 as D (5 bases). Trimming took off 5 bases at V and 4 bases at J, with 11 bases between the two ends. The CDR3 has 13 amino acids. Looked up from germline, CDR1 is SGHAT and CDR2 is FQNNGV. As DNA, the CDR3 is TGTGCCAGCAGCGCGGGACTGGGCTATGGCTACACCTTC. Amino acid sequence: CASSAGLGYGYTF. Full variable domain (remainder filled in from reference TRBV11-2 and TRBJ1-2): EAGVAQSPRYKIIEKRQSVAFWCNPISGHATLYWYQQILGQGPKLLIQFQNNGVVDDSQLPKDRFSAERLKGVDSTLKIQPAKLEDSAVYLCASSAGLGYGYTFGSGTRLTVV.

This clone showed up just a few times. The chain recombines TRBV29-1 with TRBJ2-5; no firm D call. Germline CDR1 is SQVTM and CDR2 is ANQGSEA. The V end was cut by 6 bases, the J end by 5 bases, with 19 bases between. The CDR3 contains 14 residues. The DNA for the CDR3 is TGCAGCGTCTACCCCAGAGCGCCCGGCGAGACCCAGTACTTC. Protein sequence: CSVYPRAPGETQYF.

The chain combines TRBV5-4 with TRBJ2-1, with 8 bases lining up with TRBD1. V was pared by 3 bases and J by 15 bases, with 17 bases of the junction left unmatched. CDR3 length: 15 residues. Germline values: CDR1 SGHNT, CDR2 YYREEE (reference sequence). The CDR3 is CASSWTQLSTGELFF. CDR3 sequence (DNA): TGTGCCAGCAGCTGGACCCAACTTTCGACAGGGGAGTTGTTCTTC. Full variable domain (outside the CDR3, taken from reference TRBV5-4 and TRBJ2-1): ETGVTQSPTHLIKTRGQQVTLRCSSQSGHNTVSWYQQALGQGPQFIFQYYREEENGRGNFPPRFSGLQFPNYSSELNVNALELDDSALYLCASSWTQLSTGELFFGPGTRLTVL.

This chain's CDR3 is CASSPGQNNYGYTF. The CDR3 bases are TGTGCCAGCTCACCGGGACAGAATAACTATGGCTACACCTTC. This chain connects TRBV18 to TRBJ1-2; 7 nucleotides agree with TRBD1. From germline, CDR1 is KGHSH and CDR2 LQKENI. Germline trimming cut 3 bases from V and 1 base from J; bases unmatched to any gene: 2. The CDR3 covers 14 residues.

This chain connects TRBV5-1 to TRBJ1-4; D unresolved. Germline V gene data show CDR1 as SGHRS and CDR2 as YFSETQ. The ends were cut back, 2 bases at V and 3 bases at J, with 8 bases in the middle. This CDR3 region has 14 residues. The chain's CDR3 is CASSFDGANEKLFF. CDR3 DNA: TGCGCCAGCAGCTTTGACGGGGCTAATGAAAAACTGTTTTTT.

This CDR3 reads CASSEVAGLSGYF. The CDR3, as DNA: TGTGCCAGCAGTGAAGTTGCAGGACTTTCGGGGTACTTC. The rearrangement joins TRBV2 to TRBJ2-7; possible D gene TRBD2, 5 bases. The V end was cut by 1 base, the J end by 12 bases, with 16 bases between. Germline-derived CDR1 and CDR2 are SNHLY and FYNNEI. This CDR3 contains 13 residues.

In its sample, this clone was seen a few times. In DNA form, the CDR3 reads TGTGCCACCAGCAGAGTTGGACAGGGGACTGAAGCTTTCTTT. Encoded protein: CATSRVGQGTEAFF. This chain uses TRBV15 with TRBJ1-1, with TRBD1 identical over 9 bases. V lost 1 base to trimming and J lost 5 bases; unmatched junction nucleotides: 2. Looked up from germline, CDR1 is LNHNV and CDR2 is YYDKDF (reference sequence). The CDR3 runs 14 residues.

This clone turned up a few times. The CDR3 nucleotides are TGTGCCAGCAGTTTGGCAGAGGCAGGGGGCCTCTACGAGCAGTACTTC. Protein product: CASSLAEAGGLYEQYF. The rearrangement joins TRBV28 to TRBJ2-7; 8 bases map to TRBD1. V was pared by 3 bases and J by 3 bases, with 10 bases of the junction left unmatched. CDR3 length: 16 amino acids. Germline CDR1 is MDHEN and CDR2 is SYDVKM.

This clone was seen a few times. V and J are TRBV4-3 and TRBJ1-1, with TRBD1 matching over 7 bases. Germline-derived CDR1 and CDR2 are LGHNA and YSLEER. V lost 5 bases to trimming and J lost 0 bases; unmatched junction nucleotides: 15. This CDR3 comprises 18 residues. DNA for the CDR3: TGCGCCAGCAGCGCCAGCCCACCTCTGACAGGGCTGAACACTGAAGCTTTCTTT. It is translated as CASSASPPLTGLNTEAFF.

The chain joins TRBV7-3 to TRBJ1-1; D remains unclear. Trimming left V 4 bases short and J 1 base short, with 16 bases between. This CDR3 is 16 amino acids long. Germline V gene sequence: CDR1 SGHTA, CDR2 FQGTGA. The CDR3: CASSSRTRGGNTEAFF. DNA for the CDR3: TGTGCCAGCAGCTCCCGGACCCGCGGAGGGAACACTGAAGCTTTCTTT. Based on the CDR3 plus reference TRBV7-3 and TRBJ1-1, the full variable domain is GAGVSQTPSNKVTEKGKYVELRCDPISGHTALYWYRQSLGQGPEFLIYFQGTGAADDSGLPNDRFFAVRPEGSVSTLKIQRTERGDSAVYLCASSSRTRGGNTEAFFGQGTRLTVV.

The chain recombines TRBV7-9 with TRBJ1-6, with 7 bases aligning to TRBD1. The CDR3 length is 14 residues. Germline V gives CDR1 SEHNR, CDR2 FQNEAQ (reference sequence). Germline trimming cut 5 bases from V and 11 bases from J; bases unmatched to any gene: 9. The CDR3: CASSPTGTATPLHF. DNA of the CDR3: TGTGCCAGCAGCCCAACCGGGACAGCGACACCCCTCCACTTT.

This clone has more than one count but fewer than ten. The CDR3 spells CASSPGQGNTEAFF. The CDR3 DNA reads as TGTGCCAGCAGCCCGGGACAGGGGAACACTGAAGCTTTCTTT. J is TRBJ1-1 and V is TRBV11-1, with TRBD1 identical over 9 bases. The CDR3 has 14 amino acids. V lost 5 bases to trimming and J lost 1 base; unmatched junction nucleotides: 2. The germline V gene encodes CDR1 SGHAT and CDR2 FQDESV (reference sequence).

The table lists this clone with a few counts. CDR3 in DNA: TGTGCCAGCAGCCAAGATTCGAGGGTGATAGCGGGGGGTGCAGATACGCAGTATTTT. Its translation: CASSQDSRVIAGGADTQYF. The chain combines TRBV4-2 with TRBJ2-3; 10 nucleotides match TRBD2. The CDR3 totals 19 residues. Trimming removed 0 bases from V and 4 bases from J; junction bases left unmatched: 13. Germline CDR1 is LGHNA and CDR2 is YNFKEQ.

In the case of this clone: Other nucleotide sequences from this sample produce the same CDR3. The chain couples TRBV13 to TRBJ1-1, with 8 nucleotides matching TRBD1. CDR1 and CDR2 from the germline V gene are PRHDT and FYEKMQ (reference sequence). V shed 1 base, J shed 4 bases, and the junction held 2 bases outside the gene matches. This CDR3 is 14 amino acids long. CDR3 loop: CASSLDRGATEAFF. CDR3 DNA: TGTGCCAGCAGCTTAGACAGGGGGGCCACTGAAGCTTTCTTT. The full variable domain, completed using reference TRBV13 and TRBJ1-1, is AAGVIQSPRHLIKEKRETATLKCYPIPRHDTVYWYQQGPGQDPQFLISFYEKMQSDKGSIPDRFSAQQFSDYHSELNMSSLELGDSALYFCASSLDRGATEAFFGQGTRLTVV.

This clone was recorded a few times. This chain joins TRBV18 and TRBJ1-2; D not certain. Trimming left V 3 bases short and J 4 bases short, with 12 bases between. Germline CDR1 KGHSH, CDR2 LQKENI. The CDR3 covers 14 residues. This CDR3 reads CASSPGGNAYGYTF. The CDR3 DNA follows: TGTGCCAGCTCACCGGGAGGGAACGCCTATGGCTACACCTTC.

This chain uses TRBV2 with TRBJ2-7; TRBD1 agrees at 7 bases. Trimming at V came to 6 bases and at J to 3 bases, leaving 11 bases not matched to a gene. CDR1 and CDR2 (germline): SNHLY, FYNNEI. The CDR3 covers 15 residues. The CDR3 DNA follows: TGTGCCAGCAGGCCTGTTACGGGACAGATCTACGAGCAGTACTTC. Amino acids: CASRPVTGQIYEQYF. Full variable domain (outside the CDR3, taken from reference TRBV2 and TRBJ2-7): EPEVTQTPSHQVTQMGQEVILRCVPISNHLYFYWYRQILGQKVEFLVSFYNNEISEKSEIFDDQFSVERPDGSNFTLKIRSTKLEDSAMYFCASRPVTGQIYEQYFGPGTRLTVT.

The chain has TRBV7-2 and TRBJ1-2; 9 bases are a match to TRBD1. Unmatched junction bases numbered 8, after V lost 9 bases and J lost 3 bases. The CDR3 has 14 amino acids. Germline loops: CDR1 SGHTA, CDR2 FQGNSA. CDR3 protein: CASRGGTGHYGYTF. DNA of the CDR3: TGTGCCAGTCGAGGGGGGACAGGGCACTATGGCTACACCTTC.

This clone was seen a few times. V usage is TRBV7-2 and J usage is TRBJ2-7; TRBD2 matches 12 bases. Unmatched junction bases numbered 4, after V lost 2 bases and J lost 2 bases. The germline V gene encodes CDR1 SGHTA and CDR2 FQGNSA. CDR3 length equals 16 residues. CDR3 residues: CASSLTSGGLTYEQYF. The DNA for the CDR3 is TGTGCCAGCAGCTTAACTAGCGGGGGGCTCACCTACGAGCAGTACTTC.

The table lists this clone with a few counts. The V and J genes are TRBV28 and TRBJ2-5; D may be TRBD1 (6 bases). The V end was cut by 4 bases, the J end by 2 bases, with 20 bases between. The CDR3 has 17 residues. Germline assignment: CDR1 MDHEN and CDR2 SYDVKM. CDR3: CASSSPGHVSGQETQYF. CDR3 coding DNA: TGTGCCAGCAGTTCCCCGGGACACGTCTCGGGGCAAGAGACCCAGTACTTC.

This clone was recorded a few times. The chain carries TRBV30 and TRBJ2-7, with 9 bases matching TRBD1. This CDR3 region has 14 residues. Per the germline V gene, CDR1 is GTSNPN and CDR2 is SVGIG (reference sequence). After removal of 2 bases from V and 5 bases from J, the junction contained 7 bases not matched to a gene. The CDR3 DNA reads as TGTGCCTGGAGTCCGGGACAGGGAGCCCACGAGCAGTACTTC. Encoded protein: CAWSPGQGAHEQYF.

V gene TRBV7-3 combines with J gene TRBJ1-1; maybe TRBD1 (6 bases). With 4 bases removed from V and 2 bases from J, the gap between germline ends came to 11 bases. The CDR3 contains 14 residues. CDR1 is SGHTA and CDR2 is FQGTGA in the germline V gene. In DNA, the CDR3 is TGTGCCAGCAGCTCTCAGGGGAGTAACACTGAAGCTTTCTTT. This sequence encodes CASSSQGSNTEAFF.

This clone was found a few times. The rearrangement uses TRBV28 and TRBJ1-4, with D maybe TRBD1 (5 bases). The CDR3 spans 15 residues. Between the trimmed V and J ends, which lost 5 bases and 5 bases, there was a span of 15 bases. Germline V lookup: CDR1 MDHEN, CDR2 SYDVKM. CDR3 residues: CASSTAGRGNEKLFF. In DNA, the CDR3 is TGTGCCAGCAGTACCGCAGGGCGGGGAAATGAAAAACTGTTTTTT.

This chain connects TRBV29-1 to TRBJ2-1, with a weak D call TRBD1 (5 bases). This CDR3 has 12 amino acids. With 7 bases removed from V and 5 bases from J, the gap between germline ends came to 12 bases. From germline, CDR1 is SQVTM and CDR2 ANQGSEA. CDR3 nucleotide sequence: TGCAGCGGGGGCAGGGCCCACAATGAGCAGTTCTTC. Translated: CSGGRAHNEQFF.